Listed here are 21 T cell receptor beta chains from one sample, sequenced in a study of identical twins. From the 5' RACE reads, TCRdb called clonotypes with MiXCR, one entry per CDR3 protein. Of 470,000 or so distinct CDR3 sequences in the sample, approximately 25% were seen once. These data were likewise used in another study, on T cells expressing NK-cell markers.

The sequencing input was CD4+ T cells sorted from blood. The source of these receptors is a woman aged 18-29 years in good health.

This clonotype was seen repeatedly, ten times or more. The V gene is TRBV7-2, the J gene TRBJ2-5; D is undetermined. Germline assignment: CDR1 SGHTA and CDR2 FQGNSA. The CDR3 has 12 amino acids. Trimming took 1 base from V and 4 from J, leaving 4 bases between them. CDR3 sequence (DNA): TGTGCCAGCAGCTTAGATGTAGAGACCCAGTACTTC. Its translation is CASSLDVETQYF.

The chain joins TRBV15 to TRBJ2-2, with D hard to call. The germline V gene has CDR1 LNHNV and CDR2 YYDKDF (reference sequence). V was shortened by 1 base and J by 3 bases, with 3 bases between the two germline ends. The CDR3 spans 13 residues. CDR3 DNA: TGTGCCACCAGCAGAGCATACACCGGGGAGCTGTTTTTT. Its translation: CATSRAYTGELFF.

A few counts support this clonotype. V usage is TRBV7-6 and J usage is TRBJ1-5; D is undetermined. From germline, CDR1 is SGHVS and CDR2 FNYEAQ. V lost 1 base to trimming and J lost 9 bases, with 13 bases between them. This CDR3 has 14 residues. The CDR3 spells CASSLEGLEGPQHF. For the CDR3, the DNA is TGTGCCAGCAGCTTAGAAGGGCTAGAGGGGCCCCAGCATTTT.

The rearrangement joins TRBV5-1 to TRBJ1-1; D is ambiguous. The V gene lost 2 bases and the J gene lost 1 base, with 9 bases spanning the gap. CDR1 is SGHRS, CDR2 YFSETQ, per germline. The CDR3 covers 14 residues. The CDR3 coding sequence is TGCGCCAGCAGCTTCGGCAGCACGAACACTGAAGCTTTCTTT. This gives the protein CASSFGSTNTEAFF.

The rearrangement joins TRBV12-3 or TRBV12-4 to TRBJ2-3; 7 bases are a match to TRBD2. The CDR3 covers 16 residues. The trim removed 1 base at V and 1 base at J, leaving 5 bases unmatched. As DNA, the CDR3 is TGTGCCAGCAGTTTAGGTAGGCTAGCGGGCACAGATACGCAGTATTTT. It translates to CASSLGRLAGTDTQYF.

The chain employs TRBV7-9 and TRBJ2-3; no definite D call. V lost 8 bases to trimming and J lost 6 bases, with 6 bases between them. CDR3 size: 10 residues. The V gene's germline CDR1 is SEHNR and CDR2 FQNEAQ (reference sequence). The CDR3 DNA reads as TGTGCCAGCTTAGCTGATACGCAGTATTTT. It translates to CASLADTQYF.

This clonotype was seen a handful of times. The V gene is TRBV20-1, the J gene TRBJ2-1; 14 positions match TRBD2. Germline CDR1 DFQATT, CDR2 SNEGSKA (reference sequence). The CDR3 consists of 15 residues. V lost 6 bases, J lost 3 bases, and 4 bases stayed unmatched. The CDR3 protein is CSAGGTSGSYNEQFF. The CDR3, as DNA: TGCAGTGCCGGAGGGACTAGCGGGAGCTACAATGAGCAGTTCTTC.

For the CDR3, the DNA is TGTGCCATCAGGATCCGGGACAGGAACACTGAAGCTTTCTTT. Translated: CAIRIRDRNTEAFF. This chain joins TRBV10-3 and TRBJ1-1; 7 bases agree with TRBD1. The junction had 5 bases not matched to a gene; V was cut back by 6 bases and J by 1 base. Looked up from germline, CDR1 is ENHRY and CDR2 is SYGVKD. The CDR3 consists of 14 residues.

This clonotype has just a few counts. The chain carries TRBV4-2 and TRBJ1-3; D is perhaps TRBD1 (5 bases). The ends were cut back, 0 bases at V and 4 bases at J, with 16 bases in the middle. In germline, CDR1 is LGHNA, CDR2 YNFKEQ. CDR3 length equals 17 residues. The CDR3 is CASSQDQGRERGNTIYF. The DNA of the CDR3 is TGTGCCAGCAGCCAAGATCAGGGTAGGGAGAGGGGAAACACCATATATTTT.

This clonotype was picked up a small number of times. This chain uses TRBV6-1 with TRBJ2-1; D ambiguous. This CDR3 region has 13 residues. In germline, CDR1 is MNHNS, CDR2 SASEGT. Trimming pared 5 bases from V and 8 bases from J, leaving 13 bases between. The CDR3 loop is CASSIDSLYEQFF. CDR3 bases: TGTGCCAGCAGTATTGACTCCCTCTATGAGCAGTTCTTC.

This chain connects TRBV19 to TRBJ1-1; D unclear. The ends were cut back, 8 bases at V and 0 bases at J, with 16 bases in the middle. There are 15 residues in the CDR3. From germline, CDR1 is LNHDA and CDR2 SQIVND (reference sequence). The CDR3 nucleotides are TGTGCCAGTTTCGCCCCCGCCCGGATGAACACTGAAGCTTTCTTT. Amino acid sequence: CASFAPARMNTEAFF.

The chain carries TRBV12-3 or TRBV12-4 and TRBJ1-1; unclear D gene. V lost 7 bases and J 4 bases, leaving 16 bases between the germline ends. CDR3 length: 14 amino acids. CDR3 in amino acids: CASTRDGGITEAFF. The CDR3 nucleotides read TGTGCCAGCACCCGCGACGGCGGTATCACTGAAGCTTTCTTT.

The chain joins TRBV7-6 to TRBJ2-1; TRBD2 matches 12 bases. Germline assignment: CDR1 SGHVS and CDR2 FNYEAQ. Losses at the gene ends were 4 bases for V and 7 bases for J; bases not matched to a gene: 8. This CDR3 has 16 residues. CDR3 sequence reads: CASSWLAGGPVNEQFF. The CDR3, as DNA: TGTGCCAGCAGCTGGCTAGCGGGAGGGCCAGTGAATGAGCAGTTCTTC.

This clonotype was observed many times. The CDR3: CASTHGSNQPQHF. The DNA of the CDR3 is TGTGCCAGCACCCACGGTAGCAATCAGCCCCAGCATTTT. This chain uses TRBV12-3 or TRBV12-4 with TRBJ1-5, with D hard to call. This CDR3 contains 13 residues. V lost 7 bases and J lost 0, with 7 bases in between.

This rearrangement joins TRBV6-2 or TRBV6-3 to TRBJ2-3, with D possibly TRBD1 on 6 matching bases. V dropped 6 bases and J dropped 1 base, with 14 bases sitting between them. The CDR3 is 15 amino acids. Germline loops: CDR1 MNHEY, CDR2 SVGEGT. CDR3 loop: CASRPRDTRTDTQYF. The CDR3, as DNA: TGTGCCAGCAGGCCCCGGGACACCCGCACAGATACGCAGTATTTT.

This clonotype was seen more than once but under ten times. V is TRBV2 and J is TRBJ1-1; no definite D call. The length of the CDR3 is 15 residues. Germline lookup yields CDR1 SNHLY and CDR2 FYNNEI. V lost 1 base, J lost 0 bases, and 9 bases lay in between. CDR3 sequence: CASSEEVVLNTEAFF. CDR3 DNA: TGTGCCAGCAGTGAAGAGGTCGTTCTGAACACTGAAGCTTTCTTT.

The chain employs TRBV20-1 and TRBJ2-7; D may be TRBD2 (5 bases). Germline V gene data show CDR1 as DFQATT and CDR2 as SNEGSKA (reference sequence). This CDR3 has 14 residues. The ends were cut back, 6 bases at V and 4 bases at J, with 19 bases in the middle. This chain's CDR3 is CSAQSPTSKYEQYF. CDR3 nucleotide sequence: TGCAGTGCCCAGAGCCCCACTAGTAAGTACGAGCAGTACTTC.

This chain uses TRBV10-3 with TRBJ2-1; the match to TRBD1 covers 9 bases. The CDR3 is 16 amino acids. Germline CDR1 is ENHRY and CDR2 is SYGVKD. V shed 6 bases, J shed 3 bases, and the junction held 9 bases outside the gene matches. Here the CDR3 DNA reads TGTGCCATCAGGAAATCCGGGACAGGGAGCTACAATGAGCAGTTCTTC. Translated, it gives CAIRKSGTGSYNEQFF.

This clonotype was counted once. The chain recombines TRBV6-2 or TRBV6-3 with TRBJ2-7; D might be TRBD2 (5 bases). The CDR3 has 13 amino acids. Germline V gene sequence: CDR1 MNHEY, CDR2 SVGEGT. The V and J ends lost 7 bases and 0 bases respectively, with 10 bases between them. For the CDR3, the DNA is TGTGCCAGCAAATCAGCGGACTCCTACGAGCAGTACTTC. Protein sequence: CASKSADSYEQYF.

The chain is built from TRBV5-1 and TRBJ2-3; 10 bases line up with TRBD1. After removal of 4 bases from V and 7 bases from J, the junction contained 12 bases not matched to a gene. The CDR3 consists of 16 residues. The V gene's germline CDR1 is SGHRS and CDR2 YFSETQ. The CDR3 DNA is TGCGCCAGCAGCCTCCCGGGACAGGGGTCCATTAATACGCAGTATTTT. As protein: CASSLPGQGSINTQYF.

The rearrangement links TRBV20-1 to TRBJ2-1, with D perhaps TRBD1 or TRBD2 (5 bases each). The CDR3 sequence is 13 residues long. Germline CDR1 is DFQATT and CDR2 is SNEGSKA (reference sequence). V shed 5 bases and J shed 4 bases, with 12 bases lying between them. The CDR3: CSAGDLRYNEQFF. Here the CDR3 DNA reads TGCAGTGCTGGGGACCTGCGGTACAATGAGCAGTTCTTC.